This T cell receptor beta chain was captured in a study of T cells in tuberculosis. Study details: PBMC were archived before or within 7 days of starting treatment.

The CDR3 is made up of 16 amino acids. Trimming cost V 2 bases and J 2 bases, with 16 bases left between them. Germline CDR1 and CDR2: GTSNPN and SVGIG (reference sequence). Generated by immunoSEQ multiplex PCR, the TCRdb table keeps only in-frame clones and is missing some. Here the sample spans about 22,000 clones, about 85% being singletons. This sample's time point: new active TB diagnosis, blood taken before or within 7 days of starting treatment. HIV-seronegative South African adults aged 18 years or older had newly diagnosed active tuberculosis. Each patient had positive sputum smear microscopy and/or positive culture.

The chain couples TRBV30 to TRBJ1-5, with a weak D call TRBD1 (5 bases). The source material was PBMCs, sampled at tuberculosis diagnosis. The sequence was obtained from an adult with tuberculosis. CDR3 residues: CAWSSTPGGGNQPQHF. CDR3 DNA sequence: TGTGCCTGGAGTTCTACCCCGGGGGGAGGCAATCAGCCCCAGCATTTT.